Detailed here is one TCR beta chain. This entry is derived from a study of blood T cell repertoires in COVID-19. Sequencing used immunoSEQ multiplex PCR; TCRdb keeps in-frame clones, though not all of them. This sample yields some 150,000 clones, of which about four fifths are seen a single time; roughly 8% belongs to the top ten. Trimming removed 5 bases at V and 4 bases at J, with 11 bases between. The CDR3 extends over 14 amino acids. Germline loops: CDR1 MNHEY, CDR2 SVGAGI. The chain has TRBV6-5 and TRBJ2-2; D ambiguous. Sequencing was carried out using peripheral blood. This receptor was obtained from a human donor with acute or convalescent COVID-19. The donor label of this sample is uncertain. Here the CDR3 reads CASSPRVATGELFF. The CDR3 region has the DNA TGTGCCAGCAGTCCCCGGGTCGCCACCGGGGAGCTGTTTTTT.